These 22 T cell receptor beta chains share one sample of origin, sequenced in a study of cytomegalovirus exposure and HLA in healthy donors. Profiled with immunoSEQ multiplex PCR; TCRdb holds only in-frame clones, not every one. The sample shows under 200,000 clones, approximately 78% of them seen only once. The sample taken for sequencing was PBMCs. The receptors come from a woman younger than 45 in good health and CMV-seronegative.

The chain joins TRBV15 to TRBJ2-5; D is perhaps TRBD2 (7 bases). The CDR3 is 14 residues long. With 0 bases removed from V and 4 bases from J, the gap between germline ends came to 9 bases. The germline gives CDR1 LNHNV, CDR2 YYDKDF (reference sequence). The CDR3 DNA sequence: TGTGCCACCAGCAGAGATCGGGGGGCAGAGACCCAGTACTTC. Amino acid sequence: CATSRDRGAETQYF.

This CDR3 is CASSGTGDSPLHF. CDR3 sequence (DNA): TGCGCCAGCAGCGGGACAGGGGATTCACCCCTCCACTTT. The chain links TRBV4-1 to TRBJ1-6, with 10 positions matching TRBD1. V gave up 5 bases and J gave up 8 bases; unmatched junction bases: 0. CDR3 size: 13 residues. The germline gives CDR1 MGHRA, CDR2 YSYEKL.

This clone was seen just once. V usage is TRBV27 and J usage is TRBJ2-7, with a possible D match to TRBD1 (5 bases). Trimming stripped 3 bases from V and 2 bases from J, with 8 bases between. The CDR3 runs to 13 residues. Germline V gene sequence: CDR1 MNHEY, CDR2 SMNVEV (reference sequence). The CDR3 nucleotides read TGTGCCAGCAGTTTCAGGGTCGCCTACGAGCAGTACTTC. Its translation: CASSFRVAYEQYF.

The genes are TRBV11-2 and TRBJ2-2; possible D gene TRBD2, 6 bases. This CDR3 has 14 residues. Germline V lookup: CDR1 SGHAT, CDR2 FQNNGV. V was cut by 1 base and J by 6 bases, with 9 bases left in between. The CDR3 DNA is TGTGCCAGCAGCTTAGGAACTAGCTCCGGGGAGCTGTTTTTT. It encodes CASSLGTSSGELFF.

The chain employs TRBV6-6 and TRBJ1-1; 10 bases agree with TRBD1. This CDR3 comprises 14 residues. Germline CDR1 is MNHNY and CDR2 is SVGAGI (reference sequence). J gave up 1 base and V 7 bases, and 3 bases lay outside the gene matches. CDR3 protein: CASNDRGPNTEAFF. The CDR3 region has the DNA TGTGCCAGCAATGACAGGGGGCCGAACACTGAAGCTTTCTTT.

The rearrangement joins TRBV5-4 to TRBJ2-7; 15 bases align to TRBD2. This CDR3 has 16 amino acids. In germline, CDR1 is SGHNT, CDR2 YYREEE (reference sequence). V lost 2 bases and J lost 4; bases outside the gene matches: 4. The CDR3 region has the DNA TGTGCCAGCAGCTTTGGGACTAGCGGGGGGTTTTACGAGCAGTACTTC. This codes for CASSFGTSGGFYEQYF.

The chain combines TRBV6-1 with TRBJ2-2; D gene ambiguous. The CDR3 totals 15 residues. Germline V gene lookup returns CDR1 MNHNS and CDR2 SASEGT. Trimming cost V 2 bases and J 1 base, with 8 bases left between them. The CDR3 DNA sequence: TGTGCCAGCAGTGAACACGGTCTGAACACCGGGGAGCTGTTTTTT. Its protein product is CASSEHGLNTGELFF.

This chain links TRBV5-1 with TRBJ2-7; TRBD2 agrees at 11 bases. V dropped 0 bases and J dropped 5; count of bases not matched to a gene: 7. The germline V gene encodes CDR1 SGHRS and CDR2 YFSETQ. This CDR3 region has 16 residues. CDR3 loop: CASSLALAGGFDEQYF. The CDR3 DNA is TGCGCCAGCAGCTTGGCTTTAGCGGGAGGGTTCGACGAGCAGTACTTC.

The chain is built from TRBV18 and TRBJ2-7; a weak D match, TRBD1 (6 bases). V dropped 3 bases and J dropped 1 base, with 10 bases sitting between them. The CDR3 extends over 14 amino acids. Germline loops: CDR1 KGHSH, CDR2 LQKENI. The CDR3 is CASSPRGSSYEQYF. As DNA, the CDR3 is TGTGCCAGCTCACCCAGGGGAAGTTCCTACGAGCAGTACTTC. Full variable domain (remainder filled in from reference TRBV18 and TRBJ2-7): NAGVMQNPRHLVRRRGQEARLRCSPMKGHSHVYWYRQLPEEGLKFMVYLQKENIIDESGMPKERFSAEFPKEGPSILRIQQVVRGDSAAYFCASSPRGSSYEQYFGPGTRLTVT.

The gene calls are TRBV4-2 and TRBJ2-7; D might be TRBD2 (6 bases). CDR3 length equals 16 residues. Germline V gene sequence: CDR1 LGHNA, CDR2 YNFKEQ. The V gene lost 4 bases and the J gene lost 1 base, with 17 bases spanning the gap. The CDR3, as DNA: TGTGCCAGCAGCCCCCAGCCGGGAGTGGGGTCCTACGAGCAGTACTTC. Its protein is CASSPQPGVGSYEQYF.

V usage is TRBV5-4 and J usage is TRBJ2-1; TRBD2 might be the D (5 bases). The CDR3 loop spans 15 amino acids. V gave up 0 bases and J gave up 9 bases, with 16 bases separating them. Per germline, CDR1 SGHNT and CDR2 YYREEE (reference sequence). The CDR3 here is CASSLASGRSSEQFF. In nucleotides, the CDR3 is TGTGCCAGCAGCTTGGCCAGTGGGAGATCTAGTGAGCAGTTCTTC. Full variable domain (remainder filled in from reference TRBV5-4 and TRBJ2-1): ETGVTQSPTHLIKTRGQQVTLRCSSQSGHNTVSWYQQALGQGPQFIFQYYREEENGRGNFPPRFSGLQFPNYSSELNVNALELDDSALYLCASSLASGRSSEQFFGPGTRLTVL.

This chain links TRBV27 with TRBJ2-7; 9 bases align to TRBD1. With 2 bases clipped from V and 3 bases from J, the junction kept 2 bases outside the gene matches. The CDR3 is 14 residues long. The germline gives CDR1 MNHEY, CDR2 SMNVEV (reference sequence). The CDR3 coding sequence is TGTGCCAGCAGTTTAGGGGACAGGGACTACGAGCAGTACTTC. As protein: CASSLGDRDYEQYF.

V and J are TRBV2 and TRBJ1-5; D unresolved. This CDR3 has 11 residues. The germline CDR1 and CDR2 sequences are SNHLY and FYNNEI. V was clipped by 8 bases and J by 7 bases, with 9 bases between them. The CDR3 sequence is CASRSGQPQHF. The DNA of the CDR3 is TGTGCCAGCCGATCCGGGCAGCCCCAGCATTTT.

This sequence joins TRBV6-1 and TRBJ2-1, with 9 bases fitting TRBD1. V was clipped by 8 bases and J by 10 bases; unmatched bases: 9. The germline gives CDR1 MNHNS, CDR2 SASEGT. This CDR3 is built from 13 residues. The CDR3 DNA reads TGTGCCAGCGATGGACAGGGGTTTTCGGAGCAGTTCTTC. It translates to CASDGQGFSEQFF.

This chain connects TRBV29-1 to TRBJ2-1, with TRBD1 matching 9 bases. This CDR3 comprises 18 residues. J lost 3 bases, V lost 5 bases, and 17 bases had no gene match. Germline lookup yields CDR1 SQVTM and CDR2 ANQGSEA. The CDR3 DNA reads TGCAGCGTTTCTGCCGGGACAGGGATCAGTAAGGTCTACAATGAGCAGTTCTTC. It yields the protein CSVSAGTGISKVYNEQFF.

Here the CDR3 reads CASSSSGYTQYF. In nucleotides, the CDR3 is TGTGCCAGCAGCTCTAGCGGGTATACGCAGTATTTT. The chain combines TRBV7-8 with TRBJ2-3; 8 nucleotides align to TRBD2. CDR3 length: 12 amino acids. Germline loops: CDR1 SGHVS, CDR2 FQNEAQ. J lost 7 bases, V lost 4 bases, and 1 base had no gene match.

V gene TRBV11-2 combines with J gene TRBJ2-3; 10 nucleotides line up with TRBD2. J gave up 7 bases and V 1 base, and 11 bases lay outside the gene matches. CDR1 SGHAT and CDR2 FQNNGV come from the germline V gene. This CDR3 region has 17 residues. The CDR3 nucleotides read TGTGCCAGCAGCTTAGTATCGGCTAGCGGGAGTCGAAATACGCAGTATTTT. This translates into CASSLVSASGSRNTQYF. The variable domain in full, with the rest retrieved from reference TRBV11-2 and TRBJ2-3, is EAGVAQSPRYKIIEKRQSVAFWCNPISGHATLYWYQQILGQGPKLLIQFQNNGVVDDSQLPKDRFSAERLKGVDSTLKIQPAKLEDSAVYLCASSLVSASGSRNTQYFGPGTRLTVL.

The rearrangement uses TRBV23-1 and TRBJ2-1; 7 bases match TRBD2. TRBV23-1 has ORF status, its function being uncertain. The CDR3 runs 14 residues. Germline trimming cut 2 bases from V and 10 bases from J; bases unmatched to any gene: 8. In DNA, the CDR3 is TGCGCCAGCAGTCAAGGCGGGACTACTTGGGAGCAGTTCTTC. Amino acid sequence: CASSQGGTTWEQFF.

Notes on this clone: This specimen includes other DNA sequences encoding the same CDR3. This chain uses TRBV6-5 with TRBJ2-7; maybe TRBD1 (6 bases). Trimming took 5 bases from V and 0 from J, leaving 14 bases between them. The CDR3 spans 15 residues. Germline lookup yields CDR1 MNHEY and CDR2 SVGAGI. The chain's CDR3 is CASSASGTSSYEQYF. Here the CDR3 DNA reads TGTGCCAGCAGTGCGTCCGGGACAAGCTCCTACGAGCAGTACTTC.

The chain has TRBV7-2 and TRBJ1-2, with 9 bases fitting TRBD1. Trimming at V came to 4 bases and at J to 5 bases, leaving 8 bases not matched to a gene. The V gene's germline CDR1 is SGHTA and CDR2 FQGNSA. The CDR3 is 15 amino acids. CDR3 sequence reads: CASSSPGQGAYGYTF. The CDR3 DNA is TGTGCCAGCAGCTCTCCGGGACAGGGAGCGTATGGCTACACCTTC.

The chain has TRBV29-1 and TRBJ1-1; tentative D call: TRBD1 (6 bases). CDR1 is SQVTM and CDR2 is ANQGSEA in the germline V gene. The CDR3 is 12 amino acids. CDR3 nucleotide sequence: TGCCGATTCCGAGGGGGGGACACTGAAGCTTTCTTT. Its translation: CRFRGGDTEAFF.

The chain combines TRBV9 with TRBJ2-1, with 10 bases matching TRBD2. The germline gives CDR1 SGDLS, CDR2 YYNGEE. CDR3 length: 16 residues. The V and J ends lost 0 bases and 3 bases, in that order; junction bases with no gene match: 3. CDR3 nucleotides: TGTGCCAGCAGCGTAGGGACTAGCGGCGACTACAATGAGCAGTTCTTC. It codes for CASSVGTSGDYNEQFF.